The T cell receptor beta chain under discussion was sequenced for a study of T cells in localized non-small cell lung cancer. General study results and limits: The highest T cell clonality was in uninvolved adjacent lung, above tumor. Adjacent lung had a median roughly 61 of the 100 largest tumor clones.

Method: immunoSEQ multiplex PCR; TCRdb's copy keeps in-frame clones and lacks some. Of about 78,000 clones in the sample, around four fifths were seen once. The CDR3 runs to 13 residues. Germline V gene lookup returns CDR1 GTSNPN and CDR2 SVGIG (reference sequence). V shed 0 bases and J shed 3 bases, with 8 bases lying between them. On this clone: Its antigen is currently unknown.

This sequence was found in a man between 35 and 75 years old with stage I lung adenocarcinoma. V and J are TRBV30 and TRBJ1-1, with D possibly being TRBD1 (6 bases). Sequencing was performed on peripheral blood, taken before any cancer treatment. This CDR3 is CAWSVQGDTEAFF. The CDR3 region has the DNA TGTGCCTGGAGTGTACAGGGCGACACTGAAGCTTTCTTT.